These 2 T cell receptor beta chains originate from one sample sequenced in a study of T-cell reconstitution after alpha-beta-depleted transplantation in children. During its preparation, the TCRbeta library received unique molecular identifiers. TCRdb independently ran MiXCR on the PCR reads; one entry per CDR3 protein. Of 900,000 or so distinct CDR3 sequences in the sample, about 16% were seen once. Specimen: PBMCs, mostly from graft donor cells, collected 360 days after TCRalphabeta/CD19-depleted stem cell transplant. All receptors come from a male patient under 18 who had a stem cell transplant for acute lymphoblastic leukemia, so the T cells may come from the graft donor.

The CDR3 sequence: CASSSVRETQYF. CDR3 DNA sequence: TGTGCCAGCAGCTCAGTACGGGAGACCCAGTACTTC. The chain employs TRBV7-9 and TRBJ2-5; D remains unclear. The CDR3 is 12 residues long. Between the trimmed V and J ends, which lost 4 bases and 5 bases, there was a span of 8 bases. Germline loops: CDR1 SEHNR, CDR2 FQNEAQ (reference sequence).

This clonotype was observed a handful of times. The CDR3 here is CASSFKVVGANVLTF. CDR3 in DNA: TGTGCCAGCAGCTTCAAGGTTGTTGGGGCCAACGTCCTGACTTTC. The V and J genes are TRBV7-8 and TRBJ2-6; D is unclear. The germline CDR1 and CDR2 sequences are SGHVS and FQNEAQ. Trimming removed 3 bases at V and 3 bases at J, with 9 bases between. The CDR3 is 15 residues long.